The sequence of this TCR beta chain was determined in a study of CXCR3-negative and CXCR3-positive naive CD8 T cells (dated by TCRdb to the late 2010s). With respect to the entire study: In total, some 130 million TRB reads were obtained, corresponding to roughly 1.5 +/- 0.3 million reads per library. The TRBV-TRBJ cluster analysis covered naive subsets from 5 donors and memory cells from 3 donors. Diversity and physicochemical repertoire analyses covered some eleven donors pooled from two independent experiments. General study outcomes and caveats: Repertoire diversity was comparably high in both naive subsets but much lower in memory CD8+ T cells. Because CXCR3 expression was partially decreased after cryopreservation, freshly isolated PBMCs were used for most assays. TRB CDR3s from CXCR3-positive naive cells showed higher hydrophobicity (lower Kidera factor 4), lower energy, and higher strength and volume indices than CXCR3-negative naive cells. TRBV-TRBJ usage was similar between naive CXCR3-negative and CXCR3-positive cells from the same donor, while memory cells showed distinct patterns. Because surface CD5, which has been linked to self-reactivity in mice, was comparable between naive subsets, TCR interaction strength was also inferred from TRB CDR3 physicochemical properties.

The sample was run on a NextSeq 550. The Human TCR Profiling Kit (MiLaboratory) was used to make UMI-labeled 5' RACE TRB cDNA libraries. The full amount of extracted RNA was used for cDNA synthesis, and the full amount of resulting cDNA was used for PCR amplification. Libraries were prepared in parallel with an identical number of PCR cycles. The authors' pipeline ran thus. With a minimum of two reads required per UMI, MIGEC and MiXCR pulled out about 50,000 +/- 10,000 unique UMI-labeled TRB cDNA molecules from each library. On average, approximately 40,000 +/- 10,000 functional in-frame TRB CDR3 nucleotide clonotypes lacking stop codons were found per library. After each sample was downsampled to 5000 UMI-labeled TRB molecules, VDJtools was used to calculate diversity metrics such as normalized Shannon-Wiener and Chao1. VDJtools was used to calculate clonotype-size-weighted physicochemical properties of the central five CDR3 residues, namely interaction energy, strength, volume and Kidera factor 4. TCRdb reprocessed the reads into one record per CDR3 protein sequence, lacking DNA. It is TCRdb's table, rather than the study itself, that gives the V and J calls and clone size. The sample table records some 49,000 distinct CDR3 sequences. Jointly, the top ten make up 2% to 2.5% of the sample.

Note on this clonotype: The antigen it binds to is not known.

The germline V gene provides CDR1 SGHTA and CDR2 FQGNSA. The CDR3 covers 22 residues, taking in both the cysteine and the phenylalanine. This entry has no DNA. Each CD8+ T cell subset was flow-sorted in triplicate, and some 300,000 cells per subset were placed directly into RLT lysis buffer. To keep memory contaminants out, a stringent definition of naive CD8+ T cells was applied: CD45RO-CCR7+CD27+CD95-. Using standard density gradient centrifugation, peripheral blood mononuclear cells were isolated from buffy coats. Naive CXCR3-negative and CXCR3-positive CD8+ T cells were flow-sorted on a FACSAria III. Total RNA was extracted from sorted cells using an RNeasy Mini Kit.

Sequenced material: naive CXCR3- CD8+ T cells from blood. This specimen's cell subset or site label, per the study, means: CD45RO-CCR7+CD27+CD95- naive CD8+ T cells lacking CXCR3 (TNR3-). The sequence came from a human donor in good health. Some clones in this sample may be carry-over from other donors' samples. The rearranged chain carries TRBV7-2 and TRBJ2-5; TCRdb lists TRBD2, though no DNA is available to test this call. The CDR3: CASSLDWSPPRTSGDYQETQYF.